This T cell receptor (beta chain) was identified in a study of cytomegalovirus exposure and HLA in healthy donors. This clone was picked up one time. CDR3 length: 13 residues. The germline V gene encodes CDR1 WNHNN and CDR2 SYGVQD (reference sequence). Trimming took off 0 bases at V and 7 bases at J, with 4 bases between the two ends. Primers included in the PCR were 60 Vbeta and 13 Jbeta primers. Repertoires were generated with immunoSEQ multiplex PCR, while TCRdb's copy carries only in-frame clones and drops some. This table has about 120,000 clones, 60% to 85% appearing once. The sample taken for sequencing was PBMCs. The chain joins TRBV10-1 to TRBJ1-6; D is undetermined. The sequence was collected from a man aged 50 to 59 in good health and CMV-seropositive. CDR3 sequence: CASSESLNSPLHF. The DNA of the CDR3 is TGCGCCAGCAGTGAGTCCCTAAATTCACCCCTCCACTTT.